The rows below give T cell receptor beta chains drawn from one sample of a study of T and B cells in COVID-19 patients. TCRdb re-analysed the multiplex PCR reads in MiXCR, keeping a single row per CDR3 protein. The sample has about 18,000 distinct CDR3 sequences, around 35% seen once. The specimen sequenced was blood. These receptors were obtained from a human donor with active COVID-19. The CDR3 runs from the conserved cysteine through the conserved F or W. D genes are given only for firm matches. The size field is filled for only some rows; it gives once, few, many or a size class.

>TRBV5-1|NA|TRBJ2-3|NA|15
TGCGCCAGCAGCTTGGACGGGGGCCCGATAGATACGCAGTATTTT
CASSLDGGPIDTQYF
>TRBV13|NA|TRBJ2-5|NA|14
TGCGCCAGCAGCTTGGGCACAGGGTGGCAGACCCAGTACTTC
CASSLGTGWQTQYF
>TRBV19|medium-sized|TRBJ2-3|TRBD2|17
TGTGCCAGTAGTACAGGTAGGGCTAGCGGGGGCACAGATACGCAGTATTTT
CASSTGRASGGTDTQYF
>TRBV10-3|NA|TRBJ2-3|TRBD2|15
TGTGCCATCAGAGCGGGGGGGGACTTAACAGATACGCAGTATTTT
CAIRAGGDLTDTQYF
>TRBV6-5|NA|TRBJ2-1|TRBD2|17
TGTGCCAGCAGTTACTCCTCTAGCGGGGGGTATCGCAATGAGCAGTTCTTC
CASSYSSSGGYRNEQFF
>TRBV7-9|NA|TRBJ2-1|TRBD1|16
TGTGCCAGCAGCTCCAGTTGGGACAGGGGTCGGAATGAGCAGTTCTTC
CASSSSWDRGRNEQFF
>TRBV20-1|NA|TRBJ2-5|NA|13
TGCAGTGCTAGAAGCACGGGTCGGGAGACCCAGTACTTC
CSARSTGRETQYF
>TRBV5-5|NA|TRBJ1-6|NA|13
TGTGCCAGCAGCTTGGAGGCTCCTTCACCCCTCCACTTT
CASSLEAPSPLHF
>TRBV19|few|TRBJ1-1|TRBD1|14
TGTGCCAGCAGCAGACGGGACAGAAACACTGAAGCTTTCTTT
CASSRRDRNTEAFF
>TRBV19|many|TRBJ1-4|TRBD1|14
TGTGCCAGTAGCCGGACAGGGGCTAATGAAAAACTGTTTTTT
CASSRTGANEKLFF
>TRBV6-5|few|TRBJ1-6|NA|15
TGTGCCAGCAGGAAAGAGAGCTCCTATAATTCACCCCTCCACTTT
CASRKESSYNSPLHF
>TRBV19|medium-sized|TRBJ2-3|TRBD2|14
TGTGCCAGTACCCGGGGGGATGGCACAGATACGCAGTATTTT
CASTRGDGTDTQYF
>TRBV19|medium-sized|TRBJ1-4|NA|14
TGTGCCAGTAGTATGGGGGGTGACGGGGAAAAACTGTTTTTT
CASSMGGDGEKLFF
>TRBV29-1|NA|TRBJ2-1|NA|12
TGCAGCGTGGGGGTGGGGGGCAATGAGCAGTTCTTC
CSVGVGGNEQFF
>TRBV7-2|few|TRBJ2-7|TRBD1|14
TGTGCCAGCAGCTCCCGGGACAGGGGCTACGAGCAGTACTTC
CASSSRDRGYEQYF
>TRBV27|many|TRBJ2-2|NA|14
TGTGCCAGCAGTAACCGGGAACGAAGCGGGGAGCTGTTTTTT
CASSNRERSGELFF